Below are 18 T cell receptor beta chains sequenced from a single sample in a study of T-cell memory formation after mild COVID-19. TCRdb passed the 5' RACE reads through MiXCR, listing each CDR3 protein once. The sample yields under 300,000 distinct CDR3 sequences, roughly 8.2% seen once. Sequencing was done on a sample of PBMCs or a T cell subset sorted from them (not recorded which). Source of these receptors: a man younger than 35 who had mild COVID-19 (a few samples of this study predate the infection). Cell type and time point are not known.

The chain links TRBV24-1 to TRBJ1-1; 7 nucleotides align to TRBD1. Germline V gene lookup returns CDR1 KGHDR and CDR2 SFDVKD. V gave up 4 bases and J gave up 11 bases; unmatched junction bases: 6. This CDR3 has 12 amino acids. The CDR3 is CATSERGQRAFF. The CDR3 nucleotides are TGTGCCACCAGTGAGCGGGGACAGAGGGCTTTCTTT.

In its sample, this clonotype was seen many times. The gene calls are TRBV20-1 and TRBJ2-7; D possibly corresponds to TRBD1 (5 bases). The length of the CDR3 is 14 residues. Germline V gene data show CDR1 as DFQATT and CDR2 as SNEGSKA (reference sequence). The germline V and J ends were trimmed by 1 base and 0 bases, with 10 bases remaining between them. Here the CDR3 DNA reads TGCAGTGCTAGAGGACAGCTTAACTCCTACGAGCAGTACTTC. Residues: CSARGQLNSYEQYF.

This clonotype was seen a few times. This chain links TRBV6-2 or TRBV6-3 with TRBJ2-1, with D maybe TRBD2 (6 bases). Trimming cost V 6 bases and J 6 bases, with 15 bases left between them. Germline loops: CDR1 MNHEY, CDR2 SVGEGT. CDR3 length equals 14 residues. CDR3 loop: CASRTPRGSNEQFF. Here the CDR3 DNA reads TGTGCCAGCAGAACACCTCGGGGGTCCAATGAGCAGTTCTTC.

This clonotype has more than one count but fewer than ten. The V gene is TRBV20-1, the J gene TRBJ2-5, with TRBD2 matching over 9 bases. V shed 2 bases and J 5 bases; nucleotides not matched to a gene: 9. This CDR3 comprises 15 residues. Germline loops: CDR1 DFQATT, CDR2 SNEGSKA (reference sequence). The CDR3 coding sequence is TGCAGTGCTAGAATTAGCGGGGGAGTTTGGGAGACCCAGTACTTC. Residues: CSARISGGVWETQYF.

V usage is TRBV14 and J usage is TRBJ2-3; 8 nucleotides line up with TRBD2. The germline V gene has CDR1 SGHDN and CDR2 FVKESK. CDR3 length: 15 residues. V lost 3 bases and J lost 5; bases outside the gene matches: 7. CDR3 residues: CASSQPGGPRDTQYF. CDR3 DNA: TGTGCCAGCAGCCAGCCGGGGGGGCCCAGAGATACGCAGTATTTT.

This clonotype was seen a few times. The V and J genes are TRBV2 and TRBJ2-6; the D gene is possibly TRBD2 (5 bases). The CDR3 covers 15 residues. The germline gives CDR1 SNHLY, CDR2 FYNNEI. Trimming cost V 7 bases and J 2 bases, with 12 bases left between them. The CDR3 is CASTPTSPGANVLTF. The DNA for the CDR3 is TGTGCCAGCACCCCCACTAGTCCTGGGGCCAACGTCCTGACTTTC.

This clonotype was recorded a few times. This sequence joins TRBV12-3 or TRBV12-4 and TRBJ2-2; D is uncertain. The CDR3 is 12 amino acids. The V and J ends lost 2 bases and 6 bases respectively, with 4 bases between them. In nucleotides, the CDR3 is TGTGCCAGCAGTTTACCGGCCGGGGAGCTGTTTTTT. It yields the protein CASSLPAGELFF.

The J gene is TRBJ2-1, the V gene TRBV20-1; D may be TRBD1 or TRBD2 (6 bases each). Germline V gives CDR1 DFQATT, CDR2 SNEGSKA (reference sequence). Trimming took off 5 bases at V and 3 bases at J, with 17 bases between the two ends. This CDR3 region has 15 residues. DNA for the CDR3: TGCAGTGCTCCCTTAGGGGGGACAAACTACAATGAGCAGTTCTTC. Translation gives CSAPLGGTNYNEQFF.

This clonotype was picked up many times. The chain joins TRBV10-2 to TRBJ2-3; perhaps TRBD2 as D (5 bases). CDR3 size: 16 residues. Germline loops: CDR1 WSHSY, CDR2 SAAADI. The germline V and J ends were trimmed by 4 bases and 3 bases, with 17 bases remaining between them. CDR3 amino acids: CASSGPGSESTDTQYF. The CDR3 nucleotides are TGCGCCAGCAGTGGCCCTGGGAGTGAATCAACAGATACGCAGTATTTT.

This chain links TRBV12-3 or TRBV12-4 with TRBJ2-5; D remains unclear. This CDR3 has 16 amino acids. V was clipped by 2 bases and J by 2 bases, with 15 bases between them. Written as DNA, the CDR3 is TGTGCCAGCAGTTTACGCATACAGCTAAGACAAGAGACCCAGTACTTC. Its protein product is CASSLRIQLRQETQYF.

In its sample, this clonotype was seen a few times. The gene calls are TRBV30 and TRBJ1-6; tentative D call: TRBD1 (6 bases). CDR1 is GTSNPN, CDR2 SVGIG, per germline (reference sequence). The V end lost 4 bases, the J end lost 8 bases, and 12 bases lay between the germline ends. The CDR3 has 13 amino acids. As DNA, the CDR3 is TGTGCCTGGATGGCGGACAGCTATTCACCCCTCCACTTT. This codes for CAWMADSYSPLHF.

This clonotype was counted a few times. This chain connects TRBV4-1 to TRBJ1-2; D unresolved. Germline V gene sequence: CDR1 MGHRA, CDR2 YSYEKL. V lost 4 bases to trimming and J lost 6 bases, with 12 bases between them. The CDR3 runs to 13 residues. The CDR3 region is CASSPLPQNGYTF. As DNA, the CDR3 is TGCGCCAGCAGCCCTCTCCCCCAGAATGGCTACACCTTC.

This clonotype came up a few times. This chain joins TRBV15 and TRBJ2-7, with TRBD1 identical over 8 bases. Trimming took 3 bases from V and 2 from J; bases not matched to a gene: 3. The germline gives CDR1 LNHNV, CDR2 YYDKDF (reference sequence). The CDR3 has 14 residues. In nucleotides, the CDR3 is TGTGCCACCAGCAGCGGGACAGGTCCCTACGAGCAGTACTTC. This gives the protein CATSSGTGPYEQYF. Combining the CDR3 with reference TRBV15 and TRBJ2-7 gives the whole variable domain DAMVIQNPRYQVTQFGKPVTLSCSQTLNHNVMYWYQQKSSQAPKLLFHYYDKDFNNEADTPDNFQSRRPNTSFCFLDIRSPGLGDTAMYLCATSSGTGPYEQYFGPGTRLTVT.

The chain employs TRBV20-1 and TRBJ1-5; D is ambiguous. CDR1 DFQATT and CDR2 SNEGSKA come from the germline V gene (reference sequence). This CDR3 region has 13 residues. The V end lost 2 bases, the J end lost 3 bases, and 8 bases lay between the germline ends. Here the CDR3 reads CSARMANNQPQHF. For the CDR3, the DNA is TGCAGTGCTAGAATGGCTAACAATCAGCCCCAGCATTTT.

This clonotype has a handful of counts. The V and J genes are TRBV7-3 and TRBJ2-3; unclear D gene. V lost 8 bases and J 4 bases, leaving 16 bases between the germline ends. This CDR3 comprises 14 residues. Germline lookup yields CDR1 SGHTA and CDR2 FQGTGA. DNA for the CDR3: TGTGCCAGCGCCGCGTCTGTCTGGGCAGATACGCAGTATTTT. This translates into CASAASVWADTQYF.

This clonotype has only a few counts. This rearrangement joins TRBV7-2 to TRBJ2-5, with D possibly called TRBD1 or TRBD2 (5 bases each). V was clipped by 2 bases and J by 3 bases, with 10 bases between them. Germline V gives CDR1 SGHTA, CDR2 FQGNSA. This CDR3 spans 14 amino acids. The CDR3: CASSLHGAEETQYF. DNA for the CDR3: TGTGCCAGCAGCTTACACGGGGCCGAAGAGACCCAGTACTTC.

V is TRBV5-1 and J is TRBJ2-5, with TRBD2 identical over 9 bases. The trim removed 3 bases at V and 2 bases at J, leaving 5 bases unmatched. The CDR3 extends over 15 amino acids. CDR1 and CDR2 from the germline V gene are SGHRS and YFSETQ. The CDR3 loop reads CASSYTAGGQETQYF. CDR3 nucleotide sequence: TGCGCCAGCAGCTATACAGCGGGGGGACAAGAGACCCAGTACTTC.

The chain combines TRBV12-3 or TRBV12-4 with TRBJ2-1, with D tentatively TRBD2 (5 bases). The ends were cut back, 2 bases at V and 10 bases at J, with 12 bases in the middle. This CDR3 comprises 13 residues. The CDR3 nucleotides read TGTGCCAGCAGTTTAAGCGGTGCTTTAGAGCAGTTCTTC. It encodes CASSLSGALEQFF.